The next 15 T cell receptor beta chains were all read from a single sample in a study of blood T cell repertoires in COVID-19. The table came from immunoSEQ multiplex PCR; TCRdb's copy has only in-frame clones and leaves some out. The data hold roughly 140,000 clones, with roughly 88% observed a single time. Sample: peripheral blood. All receptors derive from a man between 65 and 85 years old with acute or convalescent COVID-19.

The chain couples TRBV4-2 to TRBJ1-2; 11 nucleotides match TRBD1. After removal of 0 bases from V and 2 bases from J, the junction contained 2 bases not matched to a gene. Germline lookup yields CDR1 LGHNA and CDR2 YNFKEQ. This CDR3 contains 16 residues. CDR3: CASSQDGDRGNYGYTF. CDR3 nucleotides: TGTGCCAGCAGCCAAGATGGGGACAGGGGGAACTATGGCTACACCTTC.

The table lists this clone with a count of one. The chain links TRBV5-1 to TRBJ1-1; D gene uncertain. Germline values: CDR1 SGHRS, CDR2 YFSETQ. This CDR3 spans 13 amino acids. Trimming cost V 4 bases and J 6 bases, with 13 bases left between them. The CDR3 reads CASSPGHEAEAFF. The CDR3 nucleotides read TGCGCCAGCAGCCCGGGTCACGAGGCTGAAGCTTTCTTT.

The chain employs TRBV9 and TRBJ2-2; D is uncertain. Germline V gene lookup returns CDR1 SGDLS and CDR2 YYNGEE. V shed 3 bases and J shed 3 bases, with 9 bases lying between them. CDR3 length equals 14 residues. The DNA for the CDR3 is TGTGCCAGCAGCGCCCGTTCGGACACCGGGGAGCTGTTTTTT. Translation: CASSARSDTGELFF.

The chain carries TRBV27 and TRBJ2-1, with TRBD2 identical over 11 bases. J gave up 6 bases and V 6 bases, and 7 bases lay outside the gene matches. CDR3 length: 15 amino acids. The V gene's germline CDR1 is MNHEY and CDR2 SMNVEV (reference sequence). This chain's CDR3 is CASSRLSGGANEQFF. In DNA, the CDR3 is TGTGCCAGCAGCCGCCTTAGCGGGGGGGCCAATGAGCAGTTCTTC.

CDR3 coding DNA: TGTGCCAGCAGCCCTTCTTTCGGGAACAACACCGGGGAGCTGTTTTTT. It specifies CASSPSFGNNTGELFF. The chain combines TRBV11-3 with TRBJ2-2; TRBD2 is a possible D gene (5 bases). Germline V CDR1 and CDR2: SGHNT, YENEEA. V lost 5 bases and J 2 bases, leaving 15 bases between the germline ends. The CDR3 extends over 16 amino acids.

The rearrangement links TRBV5-5 to TRBJ1-1, with 7 nucleotides matching TRBD1. CDR1 and CDR2 (germline): SGHKS, YYEKEE (reference sequence). V shed 3 bases and J 4 bases; nucleotides not matched to a gene: 6. The CDR3 extends over 14 amino acids. The CDR3 sequence is CASSSQGLGTEAFF. In nucleotides, the CDR3 is TGTGCCAGCAGCTCACAGGGGTTGGGCACTGAAGCTTTCTTT.

The chain has TRBV6-6 and TRBJ1-4, with 7 nucleotides matching TRBD1. V lost 2 bases, J lost 8 bases, and 5 bases stayed unmatched. The length of the CDR3 is 14 residues. The germline V gene encodes CDR1 MNHNY and CDR2 SVGAGI (reference sequence). CDR3 bases: TGTGCCAGCAGTTACCAGGGGGTAACAGAAAAACTGTTTTTT. It translates to CASSYQGVTEKLFF.

The genes are TRBV7-9 and TRBJ2-1; 12 bases are a match to TRBD2. The V segment lost 6 bases and the J segment 0 bases; nucleotides outside the gene matches: 12. From germline, CDR1 is SEHNR and CDR2 FQNEAQ (reference sequence). This CDR3 is built from 19 residues. The CDR3 DNA sequence: TGTGCCAGCAGATCCGGGACTAGCGGGTGGGCCCTCTCCTACAATGAGCAGTTCTTC. Protein: CASRSGTSGWALSYNEQFF.

The chain recombines TRBV9 with TRBJ2-5, with TRBD1 as a possible D gene (6 bases). The CDR3 totals 14 residues. V was trimmed by 4 bases and J by 4 bases, leaving 14 bases between them. CDR1 is SGDLS, CDR2 YYNGEE, per germline. CDR3 region: CASSTGFSIETQYF. The CDR3 region has the DNA TGTGCCAGCAGCACAGGGTTTTCAATAGAGACCCAGTACTTC.

V and J are TRBV9 and TRBJ1-2; the D gene is possibly TRBD1 (6 bases). Trimming shortened V by 3 bases and J by 4 bases, and 16 bases separated the two germline ends. This CDR3 has 15 residues. The germline V gene encodes CDR1 SGDLS and CDR2 YYNGEE. The CDR3 is CASSAETQGSYGYTF. The CDR3 DNA is TGTGCCAGCAGCGCCGAGACACAGGGAAGCTATGGCTACACCTTC.

This clone was observed a single time. The V and J genes are TRBV19 and TRBJ2-5; D is possibly TRBD1 (6 bases). Trimming took 6 bases from V and 0 from J, leaving 11 bases between them. CDR3 length: 14 amino acids. CDR1 is LNHDA, CDR2 SQIVND, per germline (reference sequence). The CDR3 sequence is CASSSQGNQETQYF. Written as DNA, the CDR3 is TGTGCCAGTAGCTCGCAGGGGAACCAAGAGACCCAGTACTTC.

This clone showed up just a few times. The chain employs TRBV15 and TRBJ1-2; 7 bases agree with TRBD1. Per germline, CDR1 LNHNV and CDR2 YYDKDF (reference sequence). The J segment lost 5 bases and the V segment lost 1 base, leaving 7 bases of the junction unmatched. The CDR3 extends over 15 amino acids. CDR3 in amino acids: CATSRGQGREYGYTF. The DNA of the CDR3 is TGTGCCACCAGCAGAGGACAGGGAAGAGAGTATGGCTACACCTTC.

V usage is TRBV6-1 and J usage is TRBJ2-7; weak D call: TRBD2 (6 bases). The germline V and J ends were trimmed by 1 base and 6 bases, with 13 bases remaining between them. The length of the CDR3 is 14 residues. Germline CDR1 MNHNS, CDR2 SASEGT. The CDR3 region is CASSEGGGFTEQYF. CDR3 in DNA: TGTGCCAGCAGTGAAGGTGGAGGGTTTACCGAGCAGTACTTC.

This clone was seen only a few times. The J gene is TRBJ2-2, the V gene TRBV6-1; 10 bases agree with TRBD1. Germline CDR1 reads MNHNS; CDR2 reads SASEGT. CDR3 length: 16 amino acids. Germline trimming cut 1 base from V and 3 bases from J; bases unmatched to any gene: 2. The CDR3 sequence: CASSEGQGADTGELFF. CDR3 coding DNA: TGTGCCAGCAGTGAAGGACAGGGGGCCGACACCGGGGAGCTGTTTTTT.

The gene calls are TRBV7-2 and TRBJ2-7, with 10 bases lining up with TRBD2. V shed 5 bases and J 4 bases; nucleotides not matched to a gene: 5. This CDR3 comprises 14 residues. The germline V gene encodes CDR1 SGHTA and CDR2 FQGNSA. The chain's CDR3 is CASSPLAGVYEQYF. CDR3 DNA: TGTGCCAGCAGCCCTCTAGCGGGAGTGTACGAGCAGTACTTC.